This TCR beta chain was observed in a study of T cell responses to AZD1222 COVID-19 vaccine. The overall study: Samples with a second dose at about 4 or about 12 weeks were pooled together.

In the case of this clone: Its antigen is unidentified.

This CDR3 is 15 amino acids long. The germline V gene has CDR1 LNHDA and CDR2 SQIVND (reference sequence). Trimming removed 3 bases at V and 2 bases at J, with 11 bases between. Study results and limitations: Samples come after the peak T cell response, not at day 14. Females made up more of the donors, who were largely white British, and clonal diversity may have come out too low.

TCRdb's copy holds only in-frame clones and misses some; the assay was immunoSEQ multiplex PCR. Among 25,000 to 30,000 clones, 85% to 95% were seen once, and the ten largest hold roughly 7.3%. The sequenced sample was peripheral blood, obtained on day 0 of AZD1222 vaccination. The TCR was taken from an adult in good health. The chain has TRBV19 and TRBJ1-5; no firm D call. DNA of the CDR3: TGTGCCAGTAGTATTCGGGGAGAGGGCAATCAGCCCCAGCATTTT. Translated: CASSIRGEGNQPQHF. Full variable domain (remainder filled in from reference TRBV19 and TRBJ1-5): DGGITQSPKYLFRKEGQNVTLSCEQNLNHDAMYWYRQDPGQGLRLIYYSQIVNDFQKGDIAEGYSVSREKKESFPLTVTSAQKNPTAFYLCASSIRGEGNQPQHFGDGTRLSIL.